This is a list of T cell receptor beta chains from one sample in a study of blood T cell repertoires in COVID-19. Sequenced by immunoSEQ multiplex PCR; TCRdb stores in-frame clones only, minus some. The table records about 180,000 clones, approximately 81% of them present only once. Material: peripheral blood. The receptors come from an older person with COVID-19, enrolled during active disease. Each CDR3 is given with its conserved first and last residue. Each record gives: CDR3 DNA, CDR3 protein, clone size, D gene, J gene, V gene. A D gene is named only where the DNA matches it firmly. Size values are once, few and many counts, or a class for expanded clones, and some rows have none.

DNA: TGTGCCAGCATTACCCCTTCCGGGTCTAGGAATTCACCCCTCCACTTT
CDR3: CASITPSGSRNSPLHF
size: -
D: -
J: TRBJ1-6
V: TRBV2

DNA: TGTGCCAGCAGCCAAGGGGGTACAACAGATACGCAGTATTTT
CDR3: CASSQGGTTDTQYF
size: -
D: -
J: TRBJ2-3
V: TRBV11-3

DNA: TGTGCCACCAGCCTAAATCAGCCCCAGCATTTT
CDR3: CATSLNQPQHF
size: -
D: -
J: TRBJ1-5
V: TRBV24-1

DNA: TGCGCCAGCAGCTTGGCCGGGCAGGGTCTTAGCACTGAAGCTTTCTTT
CDR3: CASSLAGQGLSTEAFF
size: -
D: -
J: TRBJ1-1
V: TRBV5-1

DNA: TGTGCCAGCAGCGGACTTTTAGGGGAGACCCAGTACTTC
CDR3: CASSGLLGETQYF
size: -
D: -
J: TRBJ2-5
V: TRBV28

DNA: TGTGCCAGCTCCCGAGGTTCGGCGCAAAATTCACCCCTCCACTTT
CDR3: CASSRGSAQNSPLHF
size: -
D: -
J: TRBJ1-6
V: TRBV6-5

DNA: TGTGCCAGCAGTTACTCGGGGCGGGGGAGAACCGGGGAGCTGTTTTTT
CDR3: CASSYSGRGRTGELFF
size: -
D: TRBD2
J: TRBJ2-2
V: TRBV6-2/TRBV6-3

DNA: TGCACCAGCAGCCCGTCGAACTGGGGCCGGGAGCGAAACACCATATATTTT
CDR3: CTSSPSNWGRERNTIYF
size: -
D: -
J: TRBJ1-3
V: TRBV1

DNA: TGCGCCAGCAGCCAAGATCTTGCACAAAATTCACCCCTCCACTTT
CDR3: CASSQDLAQNSPLHF
size: -
D: -
J: TRBJ1-6
V: TRBV4-3

DNA: TGTGCCAGCAGTGTTGAGCGGGGGGCGCACACAGATACGCAGTATTTT
CDR3: CASSVERGAHTDTQYF
size: -
D: TRBD2
J: TRBJ2-3
V: TRBV6-1

DNA: TGTGCCATCAGGGGGATGGACAGGGAGGGGGGCTACACCTTC
CDR3: CAIRGMDREGGYTF
size: once
D: TRBD1
J: TRBJ1-2
V: TRBV10-3

DNA: TGTGCCAGCAGTGCAGACAGAAACTATGGCTACACCTTC
CDR3: CASSADRNYGYTF
size: -
D: -
J: TRBJ1-2
V: TRBV28

DNA: TGTGCCAGCAGTGAATCCTCCTACAAGCGGGAAGAGACCCAGTACTTC
CDR3: CASSESSYKREETQYF
size: -
D: -
J: TRBJ2-5
V: TRBV25-1

DNA: TGTGCCAGCTCACCGACAGGGGAGGACTATGGCTACACCTTC
CDR3: CASSPTGEDYGYTF
size: -
D: TRBD1
J: TRBJ1-2
V: TRBV18

DNA: TGTGCTAGTGCATGGGACAGTAATAATTCACCCCTCCACTTT
CDR3: CASAWDSNNSPLHF
size: once
D: TRBD1
J: TRBJ1-6
V: TRBV12-5

DNA: TGTGCCAGCAGGGACAGATTCAATCAGCCCCAGCATTTT
CDR3: CASRDRFNQPQHF
size: -
D: -
J: TRBJ1-5
V: TRBV28

DNA: TGTGCCAGCAGCTTAGGGGGACTAGCGGGAGGTCGCGAGACCCAGTACTTC
CDR3: CASSLGGLAGGRETQYF
size: -
D: TRBD2
J: TRBJ2-5
V: TRBV11-3

DNA: TGTGCCAGCAGCTTAGGAAGGACAGGGAGATCCTACGAGCAGTACTTC
CDR3: CASSLGRTGRSYEQYF
size: -
D: TRBD1
J: TRBJ2-7
V: TRBV11-1

DNA: TGCAGCGTCCGCCGGGACAGGGATTTCGAAGCTTTCTTT
CDR3: CSVRRDRDFEAFF
size: -
D: TRBD1
J: TRBJ1-1
V: TRBV29-1

DNA: TGTGCCAGCAGCTTAGTACCCACTAGCACAGATACGCAGTATTTT
CDR3: CASSLVPTSTDTQYF
size: few
D: -
J: TRBJ2-3
V: TRBV7-6

DNA: TGTGCCAGCAGTTTTAATGCACTAGCTTTCTTT
CDR3: CASSFNALAFF
size: -
D: -
J: TRBJ1-1
V: TRBV27

DNA: TGTGCCAGTACCCCCCCGGGCCCCACGAGAAGGCTAGCAGATCAGCCCCAGCATTTT
CDR3: CASTPPGPTRRLADQPQHF
size: few
D: -
J: TRBJ1-5
V: TRBV19

DNA: TGCGCCAGCAGCTTGACGGCAGCGGGAGCCAATGAGCAGTTCTTC
CDR3: CASSLTAAGANEQFF
size: -
D: TRBD2
J: TRBJ2-1
V: TRBV5-1

DNA: TGCGCCAGCAGCAACCGGACAGGGATTGGGGAGCAGTACTTC
CDR3: CASSNRTGIGEQYF
size: -
D: TRBD1
J: TRBJ2-7
V: TRBV5-1

DNA: TGTGCCAGCCGAGTATTGCGGAGCTCCTACGAGCAGTACTTC
CDR3: CASRVLRSSYEQYF
size: -
D: -
J: TRBJ2-7
V: TRBV6-5

DNA: TGTGCCAGCAGCCGCCGGGACAGACCCTACGAGCAGTACTTC
CDR3: CASSRRDRPYEQYF
size: -
D: TRBD1
J: TRBJ2-7
V: TRBV11-1

DNA: TGTGCCAGCAGCACCGGGACTAGCACAGATACGCAGTATTTT
CDR3: CASSTGTSTDTQYF
size: -
D: -
J: TRBJ2-3
V: TRBV6-2/TRBV6-3

DNA: TGTGCCAGCAGCGCCGGGGGTTACTATGGCTACACCTTC
CDR3: CASSAGGYYGYTF
size: -
D: -
J: TRBJ1-2
V: TRBV12-3/TRBV12-4

DNA: TGTGCCAGTAGTATATATCAGCAGCCCCAGCATTTT
CDR3: CASSIYQQPQHF
size: -
D: -
J: TRBJ1-5
V: TRBV19

DNA: TGTGCCAGCAGCTCCATACAAGGACTAGAGCTCAGACAGTTCTTC
CDR3: CASSSIQGLELRQFF
size: -
D: TRBD2
J: TRBJ2-1
V: TRBV7-8

DNA: TGTGCCAGCAGCTCCCCTTCTAGCTCCTACAATGAGCAGTTCTTC
CDR3: CASSSPSSSYNEQFF
size: -
D: -
J: TRBJ2-1
V: TRBV7-6

DNA: TGTGCCAGCAGCTTGGGAGGATACAATGAGCAGTTCTTC
CDR3: CASSLGGYNEQFF
size: -
D: -
J: TRBJ2-1
V: TRBV5-6

DNA: TGTGCCAGTAGTATAGGCCCGGGACTAGCGTTCAATGAGCAGTTCTTC
CDR3: CASSIGPGLAFNEQFF
size: once
D: TRBD2
J: TRBJ2-1
V: TRBV19

DNA: TGTGCCGCGGGTGGGGGCACATGGACCGGGGAGCTGTTTTTT
CDR3: CAAGGGTWTGELFF
size: once
D: -
J: TRBJ2-2
V: TRBV6-5

DNA: TGTGCAAGTCGCTTAGGTGATACTAGCGGGGGGAGGGATGAGCAGTTCTTC
CDR3: CASRLGDTSGGRDEQFF
size: -
D: -
J: TRBJ2-1
V: TRBV12-2

DNA: TGTGCCAGGTCCTACACTGAAGCTTTCTTT
CDR3: CARSYTEAFF
size: once
D: -
J: TRBJ1-1
V: TRBV9

DNA: TGTGCCAGCAGCTTCGGGACAGGGTCTTCCAACTATGGCTACACCTTC
CDR3: CASSFGTGSSNYGYTF
size: -
D: TRBD1
J: TRBJ1-2
V: TRBV11-2

DNA: TGTGCCAGCAGCTTGGGCCCTGATAACCTCGGGGACTCTGGAAACACCATATATTTT
CDR3: CASSLGPDNLGDSGNTIYF
size: once
D: -
J: TRBJ1-3
V: TRBV5-6

DNA: TGTGCCAGCTCCAACAGGGGTGGAAACACCATATATTTT
CDR3: CASSNRGGNTIYF
size: -
D: TRBD1
J: TRBJ1-3
V: TRBV19

DNA: TGTGCCAGCAGTCCATCCGGGACTAGCAGATACGAGCAGTACTTC
CDR3: CASSPSGTSRYEQYF
size: -
D: TRBD2
J: TRBJ2-7
V: TRBV27

DNA: TGTGCCAGCAGTTACGTCTCTGGACTAGTCTCCTACGAGCAGTACTTC
CDR3: CASSYVSGLVSYEQYF
size: few
D: TRBD2
J: TRBJ2-7
V: TRBV6-2/TRBV6-3

DNA: TGTGCCAGCAGCTCCGACAGGAGGAGCTACAATGAGCAGTTCTTC
CDR3: CASSSDRRSYNEQFF
size: -
D: -
J: TRBJ2-1
V: TRBV28

DNA: TGTGCCAGTATCCGGAGAGGGGGCCGAACTGAAGCTTTCTTT
CDR3: CASIRRGGRTEAFF
size: once
D: TRBD1
J: TRBJ1-1
V: TRBV19

DNA: TGTGCCAGCAGCAGGAGAGGGACAGAAACTTATAATTCACCCCTCCACTTT
CDR3: CASSRRGTETYNSPLHF
size: -
D: TRBD1
J: TRBJ1-6
V: TRBV27

DNA: TGTGCCAGCAGCCAGTTAGCTGGCAATGAGCAGTTCTTC
CDR3: CASSQLAGNEQFF
size: -
D: -
J: TRBJ2-1
V: TRBV5-6

DNA: TGTGCCAGCAGCGTCGGTTTACCTACCTACGAGCAGTACTTC
CDR3: CASSVGLPTYEQYF
size: -
D: -
J: TRBJ2-7
V: TRBV9

DNA: TGCGCCAGCAGCCAAGAGGACAGGGGGGGCACTGAAGCTTTCTTT
CDR3: CASSQEDRGGTEAFF
size: -
D: TRBD1
J: TRBJ1-1
V: TRBV4-3

DNA: TGCGCCAGCAGCAGGACAGGTCCCCCAGATACGCAGTATTTT
CDR3: CASSRTGPPDTQYF
size: -
D: TRBD1
J: TRBJ2-3
V: TRBV5-1

DNA: TGCAGTGCTAGTCCTTTGCGTTCGAATTGGGAGCAGTTCTTC
CDR3: CSASPLRSNWEQFF
size: few
D: -
J: TRBJ2-1
V: TRBV20-1

DNA: TGTGCCAGCAGAAGACTAGCGGATCCACATAGCTTC
CDR3: CASRRLADPHSF
size: once
D: -
J: TRBJ2-7
V: TRBV21-1

DNA: TGTGCCAGCAGCGTAGGGGGGGACGTTCGCACCGGGGAGCTGTTTTTT
CDR3: CASSVGGDVRTGELFF
size: -
D: -
J: TRBJ2-2
V: TRBV9

DNA: TGTGCCAGTAGTATAGGAGGCGGGTTAGGCGGGGAGCTGTTTTTT
CDR3: CASSIGGGLGGELFF
size: -
D: -
J: TRBJ2-2
V: TRBV19

DNA: TGTGCCAGCAGCCTAGGTGGGGGGTTCTATGGCTACACCTTC
CDR3: CASSLGGGFYGYTF
size: -
D: -
J: TRBJ1-2
V: TRBV9

DNA: TGTGCCAGTAGTCCCAGGACAGGGAAAGCTTTCTTT
CDR3: CASSPRTGKAFF
size: -
D: TRBD1
J: TRBJ1-1
V: TRBV19

DNA: TGTGCCAGCAGCTGGAGGGCGGACACCGGGGAGCTGTTTTTT
CDR3: CASSWRADTGELFF
size: once
D: -
J: TRBJ2-2
V: TRBV7-8